The clone carrying this T cell receptor beta chain was seen at least ten times. Its specificity is unknown. This entry belongs to a study of human T cells and chemical hapten exposure. As for the study in general: TCR yields per sample varied mostly from small pooled library volume differences. General study points: Healthy individuals' immune responses may differ from those of donors, who had alopecia.

Documented time point: pre-sensitization, week 0. Treatment reported: therapeutic diphenylcyclopropenone sensitization with weekly scalp DPC. V shed 3 bases, J shed 3 bases, and the junction held 5 bases outside the gene matches. There are 15 residues in the CDR3. Germline values: CDR1 KGHSH, CDR2 LQKENI. TCRdb re-called the RACE reads with MiXCR, one entry per CDR3 protein. This sample has about 300,000 distinct CDR3 sequences, with about 5% found just once. This clonotype was sampled from a woman aged 18-29 years with alopecia areata. Some clones in this sample may be carry-over from other donors' samples. Sequenced here: whole blood, sampled in connection with sensitization to the hapten diphenylcyclopropenone (DPC). The V and J genes are TRBV18 and TRBJ1-1, with TRBD1 matching 9 bases. As DNA, the CDR3 is TGTGCCAGCTCACCGGGACAGGGAAGCGACACTGAAGCTTTCTTT. The encoded protein is CASSPGQGSDTEAFF.